The next 20 T cell receptor beta chains were all read from a single sample in a study of blood T cell repertoires in COVID-19. The table came from immunoSEQ multiplex PCR; TCRdb's copy has only in-frame clones and leaves some out. The sample yields about 85,000 clones, 90% seen once. Sequencing was performed on peripheral blood. These receptors originate from a woman of 80 years or more with active or convalescent COVID-19.

The rearrangement links TRBV7-2 to TRBJ2-7; no clear D. Per germline, CDR1 SGHTA and CDR2 FQGNSA. There are 13 residues in the CDR3. The germline V and J ends were trimmed by 5 bases and 6 bases, with 14 bases remaining between them. CDR3 sequence reads: CASSPSNAAEQYF. The CDR3 DNA reads as TGTGCCAGCAGCCCTAGTAACGCAGCCGAGCAGTACTTC.

This clone was detected a few times. The rearrangement links TRBV2 to TRBJ1-3; TRBD1 matches at 9 bases. After removal of 6 bases from V and 6 bases from J, the junction contained 6 bases not matched to a gene. Germline V gene sequence: CDR1 SNHLY, CDR2 FYNNEI. This CDR3 has 14 amino acids. In DNA form, the CDR3 reads TGTGCCAGCAGAAAGGACAGGGGAGCAAACACCATATATTTT. Residues: CASRKDRGANTIYF.

The chain combines TRBV4-1 with TRBJ2-7; a weak D match, TRBD2 (6 bases). This CDR3 spans 15 amino acids. Between the trimmed V and J ends, which lost 1 base and 4 bases, there was a span of 14 bases. Per the germline V gene, CDR1 is MGHRA and CDR2 is YSYEKL. CDR3 amino acids: CASSQGPIREYEQYF. CDR3 DNA: TGCGCCAGCAGCCAAGGACCGATCCGGGAGTACGAGCAGTACTTC.

The chain carries TRBV9 and TRBJ2-1; 9 positions agree with TRBD1. Germline CDR1 and CDR2: SGDLS and YYNGEE. This CDR3 is built from 16 residues. V dropped 4 bases and J dropped 2; count of bases not matched to a gene: 7. CDR3: CASSTPGTGPYNEQFF. CDR3 in DNA: TGTGCCAGCAGCACCCCCGGGACAGGGCCCTACAATGAGCAGTTCTTC.

The V and J genes are TRBV11-2 and TRBJ2-1; TRBD1 aligns across 10 bases. This CDR3 has 17 residues. After removal of 4 bases from V and 3 bases from J, the junction contained 9 bases not matched to a gene. The germline CDR1 and CDR2 sequences are SGHAT and FQNNGV. This CDR3 is CASSYNLRDRGYNEQFF. CDR3 bases: TGTGCCAGCAGCTACAACTTGCGGGACAGGGGCTACAATGAGCAGTTCTTC.

The chain links TRBV9 to TRBJ2-1; tentatively, D is TRBD1 (6 bases). Germline V gives CDR1 SGDLS, CDR2 YYNGEE. CDR3 length: 16 amino acids. V dropped 4 bases and J dropped 4 bases, with 18 bases sitting between them. The CDR3 nucleotides read TGTGCCAGCAGCCCCGAGACAGGTGCGCGTTACAATGAGCAGTTCTTC. Amino acid sequence: CASSPETGARYNEQFF.

The V and J genes are TRBV9 and TRBJ2-5, with 13 bases that match TRBD2. The CDR3 sequence is 16 residues long. After removal of 4 bases from V and 5 bases from J, the junction contained 8 bases not matched to a gene. Per the germline V gene, CDR1 is SGDLS and CDR2 is YYNGEE. The CDR3 spells CASSPSGLAGVETQYF. For the CDR3, the DNA is TGTGCCAGCAGCCCCTCCGGACTAGCGGGAGTGGAGACCCAGTACTTC. Full variable domain (rest looked up from reference TRBV9 and TRBJ2-5): DSGVTQTPKHLITATGQRVTLRCSPRSGDLSVYWYQQSLDQGLQFLIQYYNGEERAKGNILERFSAQQFPDLHSELNLSSLELGDSALYFCASSPSGLAGVETQYFGPGTRLLVL.

The chain uses TRBV5-4 and TRBJ2-5; 9 bases agree with TRBD2. Germline values: CDR1 SGHNT, CDR2 YYREEE (reference sequence). Unmatched junction bases numbered 5, after V lost 0 bases and J lost 5 bases. The CDR3 sequence is 15 residues long. The CDR3 DNA reads TGTGCCAGCAGCTTGGCGGCGGGAGGGCCGGAGACCCAGTACTTC. Protein: CASSLAAGGPETQYF.

This sequence joins TRBV10-3 and TRBJ2-3; D perhaps matches TRBD2 (7 bases). Germline V lookup: CDR1 ENHRY, CDR2 SYGVKD. V was cut by 10 bases and J by 2 bases, with 19 bases left in between. The CDR3 covers 15 residues. The CDR3 protein is CATTNGGGDTDTQYF. The DNA for the CDR3 is TGTGCCACCACGAATGGGGGGGGCGACACAGATACGCAGTATTTT.

J is TRBJ1-1 and V is TRBV6-5, with D possibly TRBD1 on 5 matching bases. The CDR3 consists of 15 residues. Germline assignment: CDR1 MNHEY and CDR2 SVGAGI. The V end was cut by 6 bases, the J end by 1 base, with 15 bases between. CDR3 protein: CASRVWTTANTEAFF. The DNA of the CDR3 is TGTGCCAGCAGGGTTTGGACAACGGCGAACACTGAAGCTTTCTTT.

The rearrangement joins TRBV5-1 to TRBJ1-1, with D perhaps TRBD1 (6 bases). Germline V gene data show CDR1 as SGHRS and CDR2 as YFSETQ. The CDR3 extends over 17 amino acids. Between the trimmed V and J ends, which lost 3 bases and 4 bases, there was a span of 22 bases. The CDR3 protein is CASSWNSGQAVSTEAFF. DNA of the CDR3: TGCGCCAGCAGCTGGAACTCGGGACAAGCGGTGAGCACTGAAGCTTTCTTT.

The V and J genes are TRBV29-1 and TRBJ2-5; maybe TRBD2 (6 bases). Germline CDR1 reads SQVTM; CDR2 reads ANQGSEA. This CDR3 region has 13 residues. The V end lost 4 bases, the J end lost 5 bases, and 14 bases lay between the germline ends. CDR3 loop: CSVAGERGETQYF. CDR3 in DNA: TGCAGCGTTGCGGGGGAGAGAGGGGAGACCCAGTACTTC.

The V gene is TRBV6-6, the J gene TRBJ1-4; 8 bases are shared with TRBD1. Germline values: CDR1 MNHNY, CDR2 SVGAGI (reference sequence). This CDR3 spans 16 amino acids. Germline trimming cut 6 bases from V and 2 bases from J; bases unmatched to any gene: 8. The CDR3 sequence is CASSLSGTGTNEKLFF. DNA for the CDR3: TGTGCCAGCAGCCTCTCCGGGACAGGTACTAATGAAAAACTGTTTTTT.

The V call is TRBV28, the J call TRBJ1-4; D is ambiguous. V was clipped by 7 bases and J by 1 base, with 13 bases between them. The CDR3 runs 15 residues. Germline V CDR1 and CDR2: MDHEN, SYDVKM. The CDR3 DNA is TGTGCCAGCACAACTAGACGGGAAACTAATGAAAAACTGTTTTTT. Encoded protein: CASTTRRETNEKLFF.

This sequence joins TRBV3-1 (or the pseudogene TRBV3-2) and TRBJ2-2, with D possibly TRBD1 on 5 matching bases. V lost 4 bases and J 3 bases, leaving 12 bases between the germline ends. The germline V gene has CDR1 LGHDT and CDR2 YNNKEL (reference sequence). The CDR3 is made up of 15 amino acids. CDR3 bases: TGTGCCAGCAGCCGATCAGGGTTGCACACCGGGGAGCTGTTTTTT. Residues: CASSRSGLHTGELFF.

The chain recombines TRBV28 with TRBJ2-1; TRBD2 agrees at 12 bases. Germline V CDR1 and CDR2: MDHEN, SYDVKM. This CDR3 has 15 amino acids. V was pared by 6 bases and J by 0 bases, with 0 bases of the junction left unmatched. The CDR3 nucleotides are TGTGCCAGCAGGACTAGCGGGAGCTCCTACAATGAGCAGTTCTTC. As protein: CASRTSGSSYNEQFF.

In this sample, this clone turned up once. This chain links TRBV7-2 with TRBJ2-7; D is uncertain. CDR3 length: 13 amino acids. Germline V lookup: CDR1 SGHTA, CDR2 FQGNSA. V lost 2 bases and J 6 bases, leaving 11 bases between the germline ends. The CDR3 reads CASSLNSALEQYF. CDR3 nucleotides: TGTGCCAGCAGCTTAAACTCTGCTCTCGAGCAGTACTTC.

The genes are TRBV5-4 and TRBJ2-1, with TRBD2 matching over 7 bases. V dropped 4 bases and J dropped 6; count of bases not matched to a gene: 4. CDR1 and CDR2 from the germline V gene are SGHNT and YYREEE (reference sequence). The CDR3 runs 13 residues. Written as DNA, the CDR3 is TGTGCCAGCAGCCCGACTAGCAGCAATGAGCAGTTCTTC. Protein sequence: CASSPTSSNEQFF.

This chain links TRBV7-2 with TRBJ1-1, with D unresolved. This CDR3 has 15 residues. The V end lost 2 bases, the J end lost 4 bases, and 14 bases lay between the germline ends. The germline CDR1 and CDR2 sequences are SGHTA and FQGNSA. In DNA, the CDR3 is TGTGCCAGCAGCTTAATTCTACCGCAGGCCACTGAAGCTTTCTTT. This codes for CASSLILPQATEAFF.

The chain employs TRBV29-1 and TRBJ2-5; 8 positions agree with TRBD1. CDR3 size: 13 residues. The germline V gene has CDR1 SQVTM and CDR2 ANQGSEA. Trimming cost V 6 bases and J 1 base; bases outside gene matches: 4. Written as DNA, the CDR3 is TGCAGCGTAGATACAGGGGGCCAAGAGACCCAGTACTTC. This codes for CSVDTGGQETQYF. The full variable domain, in which reference TRBV29-1 and TRBJ2-5 provide the parts outside the CDR3, is SAVISQKPSRDICQRGTSLTIQCQVDSQVTMMFWYRQQPGQSLTLIATANQGSEATYESGFVIDKFPISRPNLTFSTLTVSNMSPEDSSIYLCSVDTGGQETQYFGPGTRLLVL.